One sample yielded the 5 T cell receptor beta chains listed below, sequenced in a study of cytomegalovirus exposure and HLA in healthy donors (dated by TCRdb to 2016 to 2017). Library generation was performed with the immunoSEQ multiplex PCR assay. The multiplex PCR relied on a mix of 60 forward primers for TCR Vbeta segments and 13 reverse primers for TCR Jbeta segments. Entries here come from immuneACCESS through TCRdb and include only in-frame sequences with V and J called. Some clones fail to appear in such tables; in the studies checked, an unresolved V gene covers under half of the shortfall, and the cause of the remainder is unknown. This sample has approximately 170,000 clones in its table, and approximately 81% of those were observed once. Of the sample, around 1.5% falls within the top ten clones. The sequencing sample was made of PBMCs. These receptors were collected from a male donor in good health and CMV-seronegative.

DNA for the CDR3: TGTGCCAGCAGTGAATCTGATAGGAGGGATCCAATCTATGGCTACACCTTC. Protein: CASSESDRRDPIYGYTF. This sequence joins TRBV6-1 and TRBJ1-2; no firm D call. Trimming stripped 2 bases from V and 4 bases from J, with 20 bases between. Germline-derived CDR1 and CDR2 are MNHNS and SASEGT. The CDR3 is 17 amino acids.

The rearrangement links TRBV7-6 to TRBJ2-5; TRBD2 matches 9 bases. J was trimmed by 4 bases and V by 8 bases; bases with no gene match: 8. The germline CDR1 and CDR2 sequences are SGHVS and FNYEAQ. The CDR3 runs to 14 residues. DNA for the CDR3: TGTGCCAGCGGAGTACTAGCGGGTGGAGAGACCCAGTACTTC. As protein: CASGVLAGGETQYF.

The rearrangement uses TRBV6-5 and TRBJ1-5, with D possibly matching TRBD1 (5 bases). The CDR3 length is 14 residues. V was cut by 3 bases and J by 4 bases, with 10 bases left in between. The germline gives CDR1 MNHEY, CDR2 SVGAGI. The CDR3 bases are TGTGCCAGCAGTTATGGACGGGGGAATCAGCCCCAGCATTTT. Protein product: CASSYGRGNQPQHF.

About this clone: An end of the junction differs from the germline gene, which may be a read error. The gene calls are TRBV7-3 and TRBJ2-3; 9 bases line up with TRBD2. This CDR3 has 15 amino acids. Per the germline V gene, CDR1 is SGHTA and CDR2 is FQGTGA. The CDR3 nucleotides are TGTTCCAGCAGCCCAGTGGTGACTAGCGGAAGTACGCAGTATTTT. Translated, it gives CSSSPVVTSGSTQYF.

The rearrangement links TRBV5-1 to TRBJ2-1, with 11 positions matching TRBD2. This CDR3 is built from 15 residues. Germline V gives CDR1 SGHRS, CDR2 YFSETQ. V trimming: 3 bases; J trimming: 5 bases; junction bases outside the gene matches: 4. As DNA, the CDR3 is TGCGCCAGCAGCTCCGGGACTAGCGGCCACAATGAGCAGTTCTTC. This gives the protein CASSSGTSGHNEQFF. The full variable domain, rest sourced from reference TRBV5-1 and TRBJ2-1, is KAGVTQTPRYLIKTRGQQVTLSCSPISGHRSVSWYQQTPGQGLQFLFEYFSETQRNKGNFPGRFSGRQFSNSRSEMNVSTLELGDSALYLCASSSGTSGHNEQFFGPGTRLTVL.